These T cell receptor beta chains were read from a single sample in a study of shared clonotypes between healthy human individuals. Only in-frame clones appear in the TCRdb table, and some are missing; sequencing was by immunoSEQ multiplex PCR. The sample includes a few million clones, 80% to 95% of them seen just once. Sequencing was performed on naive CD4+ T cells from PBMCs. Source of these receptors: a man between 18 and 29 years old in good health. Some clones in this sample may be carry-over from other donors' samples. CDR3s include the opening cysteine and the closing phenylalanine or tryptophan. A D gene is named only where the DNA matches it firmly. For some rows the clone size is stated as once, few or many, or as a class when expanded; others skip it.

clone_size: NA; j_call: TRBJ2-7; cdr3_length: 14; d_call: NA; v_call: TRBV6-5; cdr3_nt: TGTGCCGTTCGGGACACCCACCCCCCCTACGAGCAGTACTTC; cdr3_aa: CAVRDTHPPYEQYF
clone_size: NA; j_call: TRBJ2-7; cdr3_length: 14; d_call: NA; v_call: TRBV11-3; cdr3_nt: TGTGCCAGCAGCTTATACTCCTCCCGTTGGGAGCAGTACTTC; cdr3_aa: CASSLYSSRWEQYF
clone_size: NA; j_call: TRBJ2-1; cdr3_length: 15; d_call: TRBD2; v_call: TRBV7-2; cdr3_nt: TGTGCCAGCGGGACAGGACTAGCGGGAGTGAATGAGCAGTTCTTC; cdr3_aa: CASGTGLAGVNEQFF
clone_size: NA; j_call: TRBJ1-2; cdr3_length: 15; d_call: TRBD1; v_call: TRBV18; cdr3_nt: TGTGCCAGCTCACCGACCCGGGGGACAGGGAATGGCTACACCTTC; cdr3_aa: CASSPTRGTGNGYTF
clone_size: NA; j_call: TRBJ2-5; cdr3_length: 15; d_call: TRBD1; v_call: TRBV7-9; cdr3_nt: TGTGCCAGCAGCTCCTGGACAGGGTATCAAGAGACCCAGTACTTC; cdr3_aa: CASSSWTGYQETQYF
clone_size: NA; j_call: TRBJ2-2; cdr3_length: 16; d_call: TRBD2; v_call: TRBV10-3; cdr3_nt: TGTGCCATCAGTTCACAGCGGGATCAGAACACCGGGGAGCTGTTTTTT; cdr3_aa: CAISSQRDQNTGELFF
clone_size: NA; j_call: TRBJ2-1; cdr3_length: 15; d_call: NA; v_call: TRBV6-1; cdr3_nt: TGTGCCATAAGTCTAGCAGAGGCGAATTACAATGAGCAGTTCTTC; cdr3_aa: CAISLAEANYNEQFF
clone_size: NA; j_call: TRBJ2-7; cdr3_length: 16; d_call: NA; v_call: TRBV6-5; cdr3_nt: TGTGCCAGCAGTTACTCGTTGGCTGTCACCTCCTACGAGCAGTACTTC; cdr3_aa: CASSYSLAVTSYEQYF
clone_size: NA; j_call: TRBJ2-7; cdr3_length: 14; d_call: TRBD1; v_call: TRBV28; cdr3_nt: TGTGCCAGCAGTCAAGCTACAGGGGTACTAGAGCAGTACTTC; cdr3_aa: CASSQATGVLEQYF
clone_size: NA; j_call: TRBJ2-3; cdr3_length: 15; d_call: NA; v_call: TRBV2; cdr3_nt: TGTGCCAGCAGTAAACAGGGCTTCAGCACAGATACGCAGTATTTT; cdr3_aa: CASSKQGFSTDTQYF
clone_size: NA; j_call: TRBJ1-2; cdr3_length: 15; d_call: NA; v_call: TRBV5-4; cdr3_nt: TGTGCCAGCAGCTTTGGGGCGAGAGGGGACTATGGCTACACCTTC; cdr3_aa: CASSFGARGDYGYTF
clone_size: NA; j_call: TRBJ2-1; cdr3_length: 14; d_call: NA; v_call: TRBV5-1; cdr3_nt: TGCGCCAGCAGCTTCGGAGGGGGGGACAATGAGCAGTTCTTC; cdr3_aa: CASSFGGGDNEQFF
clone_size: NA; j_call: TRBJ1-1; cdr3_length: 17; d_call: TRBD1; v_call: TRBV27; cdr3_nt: TGTGCCAGCAGTCCCGCCCCGTCGACAGGGCGGAACACTGAAGCTTTCTTT; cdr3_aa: CASSPAPSTGRNTEAFF
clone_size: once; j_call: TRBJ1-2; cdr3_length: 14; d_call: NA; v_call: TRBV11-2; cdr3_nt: TGTGCCAGCAGCCCGGAGTACCTTCCCCATGGCTACACCTTC; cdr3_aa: CASSPEYLPHGYTF
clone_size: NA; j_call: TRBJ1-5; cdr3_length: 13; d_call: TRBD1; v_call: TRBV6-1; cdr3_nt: TGTGCCAGCAGTGAGAAGGGGGCATTGGCCCAGCATTTT; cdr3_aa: CASSEKGALAQHF
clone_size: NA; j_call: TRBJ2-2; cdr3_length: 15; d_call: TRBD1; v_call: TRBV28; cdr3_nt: TGTGCCAGCAGTTGGGACAGACTAAACACCGGGGAGCTGTTTTTT; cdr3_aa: CASSWDRLNTGELFF
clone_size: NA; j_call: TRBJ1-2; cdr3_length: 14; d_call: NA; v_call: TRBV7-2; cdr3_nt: TGTGCCAGCAGCTCTCTTGGACAGAACTATGGCTACACCTTC; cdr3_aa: CASSSLGQNYGYTF
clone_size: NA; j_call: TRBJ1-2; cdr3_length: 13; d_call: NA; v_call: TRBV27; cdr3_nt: TGTGCCAGCTATGGGGCCCTGAACTATGGCTACACCTTC; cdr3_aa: CASYGALNYGYTF
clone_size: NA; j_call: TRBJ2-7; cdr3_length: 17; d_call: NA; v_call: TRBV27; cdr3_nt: TGTGCCAGCAGTTTATCCTGGCAGGGGGGACCATCCTACGAGCAGTACTTC; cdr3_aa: CASSLSWQGGPSYEQYF